The 28 T cell receptor beta chains presented below share a single source sample, sequenced in a study of shared T cell receptors in the human thymus (dated by TCRdb to the early 2020s). The library relied on the immunoSEQ multiplex PCR assay. The clones in this table, taken by TCRdb from immuneACCESS, are in-frame only. Not every clone is retained; where verified, under half of the shortfall comes from an unresolved V gene, and the cause of the rest is unknown. Here the sample has 600,000 to 900,000 clones; 80% to 90% occur a single time. The ten largest clones capture 0.0095% to 0.011% of the sample. The sample was also reused in another study, on human thymus T cells.

Sequencing was done on a sample of thymocytes. The receptor source for this set is a girl younger than two with a congenital heart defect. Donor details come from another sample of the same person, matched by shared clones.

J is TRBJ1-1 and V is TRBV27; TRBD1 matches at 7 bases. This CDR3 spans 13 amino acids. With V trimmed by 5 bases and J by 2 bases, 2 bases remained unmatched. CDR1 is MNHEY, CDR2 SMNVEV, per germline (reference sequence). CDR3 in amino acids: CASSGTVNTEAFF. The CDR3 nucleotides are TGTGCCAGCAGTGGGACAGTTAACACTGAAGCTTTCTTT.

The chain has TRBV6-1 and TRBJ2-7; D might be TRBD1 (6 bases). The V gene's germline CDR1 is MNHNS and CDR2 SASEGT. CDR3 length equals 12 residues. Trimming shortened V by 2 bases and J by 6 bases, and 8 bases separated the two germline ends. CDR3 region: CASSEPTGEQYF. The DNA for the CDR3 is TGTGCCAGCAGTGAACCGACAGGCGAGCAGTACTTC.

This sequence joins TRBV7-2 and TRBJ1-5; TRBD1 aligns across 7 bases. V gave up 10 bases and J gave up 4 bases; unmatched junction bases: 13. Germline V lookup: CDR1 SGHTA, CDR2 FQGNSA. The CDR3 runs 15 residues. CDR3 in amino acids: CATEQGGGGNQPQHF. The DNA of the CDR3 is TGTGCCACCGAGCAGGGGGGTGGTGGGAATCAGCCCCAGCATTTT.

The table lists this clone with a count of one. The V gene is TRBV5-6, the J gene TRBJ2-7; D might be TRBD1 (6 bases). There are 17 residues in the CDR3. V lost 3 bases and J lost 2, with 21 bases in between. Germline V gene sequence: CDR1 SGHDT, CDR2 YYEEEE. The DNA for the CDR3 is TGTGCCAGCAGCTCTGCTAAGAGACAGGTGTCCACCTACGAGCAGTACTTC. Amino acids: CASSSAKRQVSTYEQYF.

The chain carries TRBV4-3 and TRBJ2-3; maybe TRBD1 (6 bases). V lost 4 bases and J 1 base, leaving 18 bases between the germline ends. CDR3 length: 17 residues. CDR1 is LGHNA, CDR2 YSLEER, per germline. In nucleotides, the CDR3 is TGCGCCAGCAGCCCATCCGACGGTCGACAGGGCACAGATACGCAGTATTTT. Amino acid sequence: CASSPSDGRQGTDTQYF.

This clone was seen only once. The chain uses TRBV10-3 and TRBJ1-2; no firm D call. CDR1 ENHRY and CDR2 SYGVKD come from the germline V gene. This CDR3 comprises 14 residues. Trimming took 0 bases from V and 3 from J, leaving 8 bases between them. CDR3 sequence reads: CAISESTVDYGYTF. The CDR3 coding sequence is TGTGCCATCAGTGAGTCGACTGTGGACTATGGCTACACCTTC.

The gene calls are TRBV27 and TRBJ2-2, with 8 bases identical to TRBD1. The CDR3 spans 15 residues. CDR1 and CDR2 (germline): MNHEY, SMNVEV (reference sequence). With 8 bases clipped from V and 5 bases from J, the junction kept 10 bases outside the gene matches. CDR3 nucleotide sequence: TGTGCCAGCGGCCCGCAGGGGGCGCGGACCGGGGAGCTGTTTTTT. Translating it yields CASGPQGARTGELFF.

This chain uses TRBV4-1 with TRBJ2-1, with D perhaps matching TRBD2 (6 bases). The CDR3 consists of 15 residues. V was cut by 0 bases and J by 6 bases, with 12 bases left in between. CDR1 MGHRA and CDR2 YSYEKL come from the germline V gene. The CDR3 DNA reads TGCGCCAGCAGCCAAGATAGCGGCAGGGTCAATGAGCAGTTCTTC. This gives the protein CASSQDSGRVNEQFF.

The gene calls are TRBV15 and TRBJ1-1, with D unresolved. CDR3 length: 11 amino acids. V gave up 4 bases and J gave up 11 bases, with 11 bases separating them. Germline V lookup: CDR1 LNHNV, CDR2 YYDKDF (reference sequence). The chain's CDR3 is CATSTQGDAFF. CDR3 sequence (DNA): TGTGCCACCAGCACCCAAGGAGACGCTTTCTTT.

The rearrangement uses TRBV27 and TRBJ1-1, with D perhaps TRBD1 (5 bases). Germline lookup yields CDR1 MNHEY and CDR2 SMNVEV (reference sequence). The CDR3 sequence is 13 residues long. V shed 8 bases and J shed 5 bases, with 15 bases lying between them. This CDR3 reads CASRTQGLTEAFF. The CDR3 DNA reads as TGTGCCAGCCGTACCCAGGGATTGACTGAAGCTTTCTTT.

The V gene is TRBV11-2, the J gene TRBJ2-3; 8 bases align to TRBD2. From germline, CDR1 is SGHAT and CDR2 FQNNGV. The V segment lost 1 base and the J segment 5 bases; nucleotides outside the gene matches: 5. This CDR3 spans 15 amino acids. CDR3 nucleotide sequence: TGTGCCAGCAGCTTAGCGCTAGCGGGCGGAGATACGCAGTATTTT. Translated, it gives CASSLALAGGDTQYF.

The rearrangement links TRBV6-4 to TRBJ2-3; TRBD2 matches 10 bases. Germline CDR1 and CDR2: MRHNA and SNTAGT. The CDR3 extends over 16 amino acids. J gave up 4 bases and V 4 bases, and 8 bases lay outside the gene matches. CDR3 in amino acids: CASSVRSGGLPDTQYF. CDR3 nucleotide sequence: TGTGCCAGCAGTGTCCGTAGCGGGGGGCTCCCAGATACGCAGTATTTT.

This clone has a single count. V gene TRBV27 combines with J gene TRBJ2-6; TRBD1 is a possible D gene (6 bases). Germline CDR1 and CDR2: MNHEY and SMNVEV (reference sequence). Trimming took 6 bases from V and 2 from J, leaving 17 bases between them. The CDR3 extends over 17 amino acids. The CDR3 is CASSRTERSPGANVLTF. For the CDR3, the DNA is TGTGCCAGCAGCCGGACAGAGCGCTCGCCTGGGGCCAACGTCCTGACTTTC.

V and J are TRBV4-1 and TRBJ2-7; a weak D match, TRBD1 (5 bases). CDR3 length: 14 residues. Germline V gives CDR1 MGHRA, CDR2 YSYEKL. Trimming took off 0 bases at V and 6 bases at J, with 12 bases between the two ends. The chain's CDR3 is CASSQERTWGEQYF. For the CDR3, the DNA is TGCGCCAGCAGCCAAGAGCGGACATGGGGCGAGCAGTACTTC.

The chain carries TRBV6-4 and TRBJ2-2, with a weak D call TRBD1 (5 bases). V gave up 9 bases and J gave up 3 bases, with 8 bases separating them. Germline CDR1 and CDR2: MRHNA and SNTAGT. The CDR3 has 12 residues. CDR3 nucleotides: TGTGCCAGAGGGGAATACACCGGGGAGCTGTTTTTT. The encoded protein is CARGEYTGELFF.

V gene TRBV29-1 combines with J gene TRBJ2-5; D might be TRBD1 (6 bases). In germline, CDR1 is SQVTM, CDR2 ANQGSEA. V lost 7 bases and J 3 bases, leaving 30 bases between the germline ends. The CDR3 extends over 18 amino acids. CDR3 sequence reads: CSALRDNSFLVSKETQYF. The CDR3 DNA reads as TGCAGCGCCCTCCGGGACAACTCCTTTCTGGTGTCCAAAGAGACCCAGTACTTC.

This clone has just one count. This chain connects TRBV5-5 to TRBJ1-2; the D is unclear. The germline CDR1 and CDR2 sequences are SGHKS and YYEKEE (reference sequence). The CDR3 sequence is 13 residues long. Trimming took off 1 base at V and 3 bases at J, with 7 bases between the two ends. CDR3 coding DNA: TGTGCCAGCAGCTTGATTAGAGACTATGGCTACACCTTC. It translates to CASSLIRDYGYTF.

The genes are TRBV2 and TRBJ2-7, with 9 bases matching TRBD1. The CDR3 runs to 15 residues. The V and J ends lost 8 bases and 3 bases, in that order; junction bases with no gene match: 11. Germline V gene sequence: CDR1 SNHLY, CDR2 FYNNEI. CDR3 nucleotides: TGTGCCAGCTCGGCCGGGCCGGGACAGGGCTACGAGCAGTACTTC. This translates into CASSAGPGQGYEQYF. The full variable domain, its missing parts supplied by reference TRBV2 and TRBJ2-7, is EPEVTQTPSHQVTQMGQEVILRCVPISNHLYFYWYRQILGQKVEFLVSFYNNEISEKSEIFDDQFSVERPDGSNFTLKIRSTKLEDSAMYFCASSAGPGQGYEQYFGPGTRLTVT.

Note on this clone: Additional DNA sequences in this sample encode the identical CDR3. The CDR3 DNA is TGTGCCAGCAGCTTCCTCGGAGTTTATGGCTACACCTTC. Encoded protein: CASSFLGVYGYTF. This chain uses TRBV7-2 with TRBJ1-2; D remains ambiguous. Per the germline V gene, CDR1 is SGHTA and CDR2 is FQGNSA. This CDR3 has 13 amino acids. With 3 bases removed from V and 5 bases from J, the gap between germline ends came to 10 bases.

As for this clone: Other DNA sequences in the same sample also yield this CDR3. The J gene is TRBJ1-6, the V gene TRBV7-9, with D maybe TRBD1 (6 bases). The CDR3 totals 14 residues. From germline, CDR1 is SEHNR and CDR2 FQNEAQ (reference sequence). The V and J ends lost 5 bases and 9 bases respectively, with 14 bases between them. This chain's CDR3 is CASSADRTGSPLHF. CDR3 DNA sequence: TGTGCCAGCAGCGCCGACAGGACCGGTTCACCCCTCCACTTT.

J is TRBJ1-6 and V is TRBV5-5; D remains unclear. Germline lookup yields CDR1 SGHKS and CDR2 YYEKEE (reference sequence). Trimming removed 4 bases from V and 1 base from J, with 21 bases in between. The CDR3 runs 19 residues. Here the CDR3 reads CASSPPLSRERSYNSPLHF. DNA of the CDR3: TGTGCCAGCAGCCCCCCCCTGTCTCGTGAGAGATCCTATAATTCACCCCTCCACTTT.

CDR3 in DNA: TGTGCCAGCAGTGGGGGGAAGGGGGCCTATGGCTACACCTTC. This gives the protein CASSGGKGAYGYTF. The chain is built from TRBV2 and TRBJ1-2, with TRBD1 identical over 7 bases. This CDR3 contains 14 residues. V was pared by 4 bases and J by 4 bases, with 6 bases of the junction left unmatched. Germline V gives CDR1 SNHLY, CDR2 FYNNEI. Using reference TRBV2 and TRBJ1-2 for the parts outside the CDR3, the full variable domain is EPEVTQTPSHQVTQMGQEVILRCVPISNHLYFYWYRQILGQKVEFLVSFYNNEISEKSEIFDDQFSVERPDGSNFTLKIRSTKLEDSAMYFCASSGGKGAYGYTFGSGTRLTVV.

The V call is TRBV25-1, the J call TRBJ2-5; D might be TRBD2 (7 bases). The germline V gene encodes CDR1 MGHDK and CDR2 SYGVNS. V gave up 8 bases and J gave up 5 bases, with 27 bases separating them. The CDR3 has 17 residues. The CDR3 loop reads CASGGAAAGRWVETQYF. The CDR3 DNA is TGTGCCAGCGGGGGGGCGGCCGCGGGGAGGTGGGTGGAGACCCAGTACTTC. The full variable domain, rest sourced from reference TRBV25-1 and TRBJ2-5, is EADIYQTPRYLVIGTGKKITLECSQTMGHDKMYWYQQDPGMELHLIHYSYGVNSTEKGDLSSESTVSRIRTEHFPLTLESARPSHTSQYLCASGGAAAGRWVETQYFGPGTRLLVL.

The V gene is TRBV9, the J gene TRBJ2-3; D might be TRBD1 (5 bases). Germline assignment: CDR1 SGDLS and CDR2 YYNGEE. The CDR3 length is 15 residues. Trimming took 3 bases from V and 6 from J, leaving 17 bases between them. CDR3 loop: CASSDRTSLWDTQYF. Written as DNA, the CDR3 is TGTGCCAGCAGCGACCGGACATCTTTGTGGGATACGCAGTATTTT.

This rearrangement joins TRBV9 to TRBJ1-5; unclear D gene. In germline, CDR1 is SGDLS, CDR2 YYNGEE. The CDR3 consists of 13 residues. V lost 4 bases to trimming and J lost 1 base, with 6 bases between them. The CDR3 sequence: CASSLSSNQPQHF. In DNA, the CDR3 is TGTGCCAGCAGCCTGAGCAGCAATCAGCCCCAGCATTTT.

The J gene is TRBJ1-2, the V gene TRBV11-2; D is perhaps TRBD1 (5 bases). Between the trimmed V and J ends, which lost 10 bases and 5 bases, there was a span of 14 bases. The CDR3 length is 12 residues. Germline V gene lookup returns CDR1 SGHAT and CDR2 FQNNGV. The CDR3 DNA reads as TGTGCCATCTCCAACCAGGGATATGGCTACACCTTC. Protein: CAISNQGYGYTF.

This sequence joins TRBV5-1 and TRBJ2-1; D is perhaps TRBD1 (5 bases). The CDR3 contains 17 residues. CDR1 is SGHRS, CDR2 YFSETQ, per germline. Trimming took off 5 bases at V and 0 bases at J, with 18 bases between the two ends. The CDR3 loop is CASSFRRGQDSYNEQFF. DNA of the CDR3: TGCGCCAGCAGTTTCCGAAGGGGTCAGGACTCCTACAATGAGCAGTTCTTC.

The chain joins TRBV7-9 to TRBJ1-5, with D tentatively TRBD1 (5 bases). The germline gives CDR1 SEHNR, CDR2 FQNEAQ (reference sequence). The CDR3 loop spans 16 amino acids. V was clipped by 5 bases and J by 1 base, with 15 bases between them. CDR3 nucleotide sequence: TGTGCCAGCAGCCCAGGTGCGCCAGGGAGCAATCAGCCCCAGCATTTT. Amino acid sequence: CASSPGAPGSNQPQHF.